A selection of T cell receptor beta chains follows, all from one sample in a study of OX40 agonist ivuxolimab in advanced cancers. TCRdb's copy holds only in-frame clones and misses some; the assay was immunoSEQ multiplex PCR. The sample consists of approximately 82,000 clones, roughly 86% of them appearing once. The input for sequencing was CD4+ or CD8+ T cells sorted from blood, taken in a trial of the OX40 agonist ivuxolimab. The source of these receptors is an adult with an advanced solid tumor such as melanoma, head and neck, liver or kidney cancer. Both conserved end residues are part of each CDR3. The D gene is left open where the match is weak. Expanded clones get a size class; other rows say once, few or many, or leave the size out.

j_call | d_call | v_call | clone_size | cdr3_nt | cdr3_aa
TRBJ2-7 | TRBD1 | TRBV7-9 | few | TGTGCCAGCAGCGACCGGGACAGGGAATCCTACGAGCAGTACTTC | CASSDRDRESYEQYF
TRBJ2-7 | TRBD2 | TRBV28 | NA | TGTGCCAGCAGTTTATATACCGGGGGGAGATACGAGCAGTACTTC | CASSLYTGGRYEQYF
TRBJ1-1 | TRBD1 | TRBV11-2 | NA | TGTGCCAGCAGCTCCCTCCGCATGACAGGGAAAGGCACTGAAGCTTTCTTT | CASSSLRMTGKGTEAFF
TRBJ1-6 | NA | TRBV6-4 | NA | TGTGCCAGCAGTGACTCGAGGCAGCGAAATTCACCCCTCCACTTT | CASSDSRQRNSPLHF
TRBJ1-2 | NA | TRBV11-2 | NA | TGTGCCAGCAGCCTGAGCGTCCGGGGCGCGTTTAACTATGGCTACACCTTC | CASSLSVRGAFNYGYTF
TRBJ1-1 | NA | TRBV6-1 | NA | TGTGCCAGCAGGGTGGGGAACACTGAAGCTTTCTTT | CASRVGNTEAFF
TRBJ2-7 | TRBD2 | TRBV6-5 | NA | TGTGCCAGCAGACCGGGACTAGCGTTCGAGCAGTACTTC | CASRPGLAFEQYF
TRBJ2-1 | TRBD1 | TRBV14 | NA | TGTGCCAGCAGACGACAGGGGGGTTACAATGAGCAGTTCTTC | CASRRQGGYNEQFF
TRBJ2-5 | NA | TRBV5-4 | NA | TGTGCCAGCAGCCCAACTAGTGTCCAAGAGACCCAGTACTTC | CASSPTSVQETQYF
TRBJ1-1 | TRBD1 | TRBV4-3 | NA | TGCGCCAGCAGCCAAGGACAGGGGGTTTACACTGAAGCTTTCTTT | CASSQGQGVYTEAFF
TRBJ2-1 | NA | TRBV20-1 | NA | TGCAGTGCTAGAAGTAGGGGTGAGCAGTTCTTC | CSARSRGEQFF
TRBJ1-5 | NA | TRBV4-1 | NA | TGCGCCAGCAGCCAAGAAGGAAGGGGAAGCAATCAGCCCCAGCATTTT | CASSQEGRGSNQPQHF
TRBJ2-5 | NA | TRBV7-2 | NA | TGTGCCAGCAGCTTAGACTACCAAGAGACCCAGTACTTC | CASSLDYQETQYF
TRBJ2-3 | TRBD2 | TRBV6-6 | once | TGTGCCAGCAGCTTCAGGGCCAGCGGGACCACCCAGGCGCAGTATTTT | CASSFRASGTTQAQYF
TRBJ1-2 | TRBD1 | TRBV11-2 | NA | TGTGCCAGCAGCGCCCGGGACAGGGGAGATGGCTACACCTTC | CASSARDRGDGYTF
TRBJ1-2 | NA | TRBV5-1 | NA | TGCGCCAGCAGTCAGGGCTATGGCTACACCTTC | CASSQGYGYTF
TRBJ1-4 | TRBD1 | TRBV28 | NA | TGTGCCAGCAGTTTCCAGGGGGAGGAGGAAAAACTGTTTTTT | CASSFQGEEEKLFF
TRBJ1-2 | TRBD1 | TRBV18 | NA | TGTGCCAGCTCACCCGGACAGGGGACCTATGGCTACACCTTC | CASSPGQGTYGYTF
TRBJ2-3 | TRBD2 | TRBV5-1 | NA | TGCGCCAGCAGCCACTTAGCGGGAGCGGCAGATACGCAGTATTTT | CASSHLAGAADTQYF
TRBJ1-2 | NA | TRBV2 | NA | TGTGCCAGCAGGGGGGACGGGCGAGGTGGCTACACCTTC | CASRGDGRGGYTF
TRBJ2-3 | NA | TRBV6-5 | once | TGTGCCAGCAGTTACTCCTCCGTGCAGGGGACGCAGTATTTT | CASSYSSVQGTQYF
TRBJ2-3 | TRBD2 | TRBV10-2 | NA | TGCGCCAGCACCTTGCGGGAGGGCCAGGAGAATACGCAGTATTTT | CASTLREGQENTQYF
TRBJ2-1 | TRBD2 | TRBV19 | few | TGTGCCAGTAGTAAAGTAGCGGGAGACACCTACAATGAGCAGTTCTTC | CASSKVAGDTYNEQFF
TRBJ2-3 | TRBD1 | TRBV29-1 | NA | TGCAGCGTTCTTCAGGGGGCAGGCACAGATACGCAGTATTTT | CSVLQGAGTDTQYF
TRBJ2-2 | NA | TRBV28 | NA | TGTGCCAGCAGTATGAACACCGGGGAGCTGTTTTTT | CASSMNTGELFF
TRBJ2-3 | NA | TRBV7-8 | NA | TGTGCCAGCAGCTTAGATCGGGCGCTGAGCACAGATACGCAATATTTT | CASSLDRALSTDTQYF
TRBJ1-5 | TRBD1 | TRBV7-6 | NA | TGTGCCAGCAGCTTAATGGGACAGGGGGTAGGCAATCAGCCCCAGCATTTT | CASSLMGQGVGNQPQHF
TRBJ2-1 | NA | TRBV6-1 | NA | TGTGCCAGCAGGGCGGACTGGGGGACTTACAATGAGCAGTTCTTC | CASRADWGTYNEQFF
TRBJ2-1 | TRBD1 | TRBV6-6 | NA | TGTGCCAGCAGTTACTCGAGACAGGGGATCAATGAGCAGTTCTTC | CASSYSRQGINEQFF
TRBJ1-4 | NA | TRBV11-2 | NA | TGTGCCAGCAGCTTAGGGTCAACTAATGAAAAACTGTTTTTT | CASSLGSTNEKLFF
TRBJ1-5 | NA | TRBV6-5 | NA | TGTGCCAGCAGTCGGGCGGCTTATAGCAATCAGCCCCAGCATTTT | CASSRAAYSNQPQHF
TRBJ1-2 | NA | TRBV28 | NA | TGTGCCAGCAGCCCGACAGTCCTTCTTTATGGCTACACCTTC | CASSPTVLLYGYTF
TRBJ1-5 | NA | TRBV10-3 | NA | TGTGCCATCAGTGAGGCGGTTAGCAATCAGCCCCAGCATTTT | CAISEAVSNQPQHF
TRBJ1-4 | NA | TRBV19 | NA | TGTGCCAGTATGGGCCCGAATAATGAAAAACTGTTTTTT | CASMGPNNEKLFF
TRBJ1-2 | NA | TRBV19 | NA | TGTGCCAGTAGTGAGGCTAGATTTGGGGACTATGGCTACACCTTC | CASSEARFGDYGYTF
TRBJ2-1 | NA | TRBV2 | NA | TGTGCCCCGGGGCGGACCACCGATGAGCAGTTCTTC | CAPGRTTDEQFF
TRBJ2-7 | TRBD2 | TRBV6-5 | NA | TGTGCCAGCAGCCCAATACTAGCGAGATCCTACGAGCAGTACTTC | CASSPILARSYEQYF
TRBJ2-2 | NA | TRBV27 | NA | TGTGCCAGCAGTCCGCCGGATTGGGGGGCGAACACCGGGGAGCTGTTTTTT | CASSPPDWGANTGELFF
TRBJ1-5 | TRBD1 | TRBV4-2 | NA | TGTGCCAGCAGCCAAGATTGGGACAGGGGAAATCAGCCCCAGCATTTT | CASSQDWDRGNQPQHF
TRBJ2-3 | TRBD2 | TRBV29-1 | NA | TGCAGCGCCCACCGTCCCCTAGCGGGAGAGGGGGCTAGCACAGATACGCAGTATTTT | CSAHRPLAGEGASTDTQYF
TRBJ2-7 | NA | TRBV9 | NA | TGTGCCAGCAGCTTCGACGAAACGCAGAGCTACGAGCAGTACTTC | CASSFDETQSYEQYF
TRBJ1-5 | TRBD1 | TRBV4-1 | NA | TGCGCCAGCAGCCAAGCCGACAGGGGCAATCAGCCCCAGCATTTT | CASSQADRGNQPQHF
TRBJ2-2 | TRBD1 | TRBV5-1 | NA | TGCGCCAGCAGCCCTCGACAGGGCGTCACCGGGGAGCTGTTTTTT | CASSPRQGVTGELFF
TRBJ2-2 | NA | TRBV30 | NA | TGTGCCTGGAGTGCACCAGGTGCCGGGGAGCTGTTTTTT | CAWSAPGAGELFF
TRBJ2-5 | NA | TRBV23-1 | NA | TGCGCCAGCCATGGACTACGGGAGACCCAGTACTTC | CASHGLRETQYF
TRBJ2-3 | NA | TRBV6-1 | NA | TGTGCCAGCACCGGACAGCAAACAGATACGCAGTATTTT | CASTGQQTDTQYF